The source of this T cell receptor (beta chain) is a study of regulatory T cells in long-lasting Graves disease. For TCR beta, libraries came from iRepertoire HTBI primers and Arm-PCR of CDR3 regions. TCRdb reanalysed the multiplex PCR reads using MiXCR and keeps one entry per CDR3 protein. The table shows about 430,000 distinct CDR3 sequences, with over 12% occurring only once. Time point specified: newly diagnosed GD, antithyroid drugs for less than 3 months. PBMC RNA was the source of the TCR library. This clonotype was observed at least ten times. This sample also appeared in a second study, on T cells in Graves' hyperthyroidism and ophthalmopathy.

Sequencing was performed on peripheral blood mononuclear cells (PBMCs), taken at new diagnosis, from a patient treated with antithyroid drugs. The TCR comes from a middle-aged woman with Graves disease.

The chain's CDR3 is CASSSSVTAAEAFF. The CDR3 DNA follows: TGTGCCAGCAGTTCCAGCGTGACAGCTGCCGAAGCTTTCTTT. V and J are TRBV27 and TRBJ1-1, with D possibly matching TRBD1 (5 bases). Trimming took off 4 bases at V and 8 bases at J, with 17 bases between the two ends. CDR3 length: 14 amino acids. The germline CDR1 and CDR2 sequences are MNHEY and SMNVEV (reference sequence).